This TCR beta chain was identified in a study of blood T cell repertoires in COVID-19. The CDR3 length is 16 residues. V lost 4 bases and J lost 0, with 10 bases in between. Germline V CDR1 and CDR2: SEHNR, FQNEAQ (reference sequence). TCRdb keeps only in-frame clones here, not all; method: immunoSEQ multiplex PCR. This sample has roughly 92,000 clones, with approximately 89% found just once. Sample: peripheral blood. The V gene is TRBV7-9, the J gene TRBJ1-6, with a weak D call TRBD1 (6 bases). The receptor's source is a human donor with acute or convalescent COVID-19. The donor label of this sample is uncertain. CDR3 sequence (DNA): TGTGCCAGCAGCTCAACAGGGAGCTCCTATAATTCACCCCTCCACTTT. This sequence encodes CASSSTGSSYNSPLHF.